A single sample gave rise to the 21 T cell receptor beta chains below, sequenced in a study of cytomegalovirus exposure and HLA in healthy donors. PCR used 60 Vbeta primers and 13 Jbeta primers. Method: immunoSEQ multiplex PCR; TCRdb's copy keeps in-frame clones and lacks some. The table shows under 150,000 clones, with 55% to 65% occurring only once. Sequencing was done on a sample of PBMCs. The receptors come from a man aged 35 to 55 in good health and CMV-seropositive.

This clone was detected only a few times. The chain carries TRBV6-5 and TRBJ2-7; TRBD1 matches 8 bases. With V trimmed by 0 bases and J by 2 bases, 3 bases remained unmatched. Germline V gene data show CDR1 as MNHEY and CDR2 as SVGAGI. The CDR3 is 15 amino acids. This CDR3 is CASSYSRTGPYEQYF. The CDR3 DNA reads as TGTGCCAGCAGTTACTCTCGGACAGGGCCCTACGAGCAGTACTTC.

The chain has TRBV7-2 and TRBJ1-1; D unresolved. V lost 1 base to trimming and J lost 1 base, with 7 bases between them. CDR1 and CDR2 from the germline V gene are SGHTA and FQGNSA. The CDR3 totals 14 residues. The CDR3 protein is CASSLEAGNTEAFF. CDR3 nucleotide sequence: TGTGCCAGCAGCTTAGAGGCAGGGAACACTGAAGCTTTCTTT. The full variable domain, with the rest looked up from reference TRBV7-2 and TRBJ1-1, is GAGVSQSPSNKVTEKGKDVELRCDPISGHTALYWYRQSLGQGLEFLIYFQGNSAPDKSGLPSDRFSAERTGGSVSTLTIQRTQQEDSAVYLCASSLEAGNTEAFFGQGTRLTVV.

The chain couples TRBV5-1 to TRBJ2-2, with 15 bases lining up with TRBD2. The CDR3 consists of 19 residues. The V gene end was trimmed by 3 bases and the J gene end by 5 bases; junction bases not matched to a gene: 11. Per the germline V gene, CDR1 is SGHRS and CDR2 is YFSETQ. The CDR3, as DNA: TGCGCCAGCAGCTCCTGGACTAGCGGGAGGGCCGGGAGTACCGGGGAGCTGTTTTTT. Protein: CASSSWTSGRAGSTGELFF.

This clone was counted a few times. The V gene is TRBV18, the J gene TRBJ1-5; D gene unclear. Germline lookup yields CDR1 KGHSH and CDR2 LQKENI. Deletions cut 2 bases from V and 7 bases from J, with 15 bases between. The CDR3 runs to 15 residues. The CDR3 coding sequence is TGTGCCAGCTCACCAGGGGTGCCGACGGGACAGCCCCAGCATTTT. Translating gives CASSPGVPTGQPQHF.

The chain has TRBV25-1 and TRBJ2-1, with a weak D call TRBD1 (5 bases). Trimming left V 2 bases short and J 7 bases short, with 6 bases between. CDR1 and CDR2 (germline): MGHDK, SYGVNS. The CDR3 contains 12 residues. The CDR3 coding sequence is TGTGCCAGCAGTGAACAGGGAAATGAGCAGTTCTTC. It specifies CASSEQGNEQFF.

This clone ranks as medium-sized. The J gene is TRBJ2-5, the V gene TRBV7-3; 7 nucleotides align to TRBD2. Germline V gene sequence: CDR1 SGHTA, CDR2 FQGTGA. The CDR3 totals 15 residues. Unmatched junction bases numbered 11, after V lost 5 bases and J lost 5 bases. In DNA, the CDR3 is TGTGCCAGCAGCCGAACCGGGACTACGGTTGAGACCCAGTACTTC. It translates to CASSRTGTTVETQYF.

The genes are TRBV27 and TRBJ1-2; the D is unclear. The ends were cut back, 6 bases at V and 5 bases at J, with 13 bases in the middle. Per the germline V gene, CDR1 is MNHEY and CDR2 is SMNVEV (reference sequence). This CDR3 is 13 amino acids long. CDR3 in amino acids: CASRASAAYGYTF. Here the CDR3 DNA reads TGTGCCAGCAGGGCCTCCGCAGCGTATGGCTACACCTTC.

This clone was counted a single time. The chain employs TRBV5-1 and TRBJ1-2; D not resolved. Germline assignment: CDR1 SGHRS and CDR2 YFSETQ. The V and J ends lost 3 bases and 2 bases respectively, with 11 bases between them. The CDR3 loop spans 14 amino acids. CDR3 loop: CASSSAVQNYGYTF. In nucleotides, the CDR3 is TGCGCCAGCAGCTCCGCGGTCCAGAACTATGGCTACACCTTC.

This sequence joins TRBV7-2 and TRBJ1-5; D remains unclear. V was pared by 2 bases and J by 2 bases, with 10 bases between. CDR1 and CDR2 (germline): SGHTA, FQGNSA. This CDR3 is 15 amino acids long. CDR3 in DNA: TGTGCCAGCAGCTTATGGGGTAGCGGCAATCAGCCCCAGCATTTT. It is translated as CASSLWGSGNQPQHF.

Turning to this clone: This same CDR3 is encoded by further DNA sequences in the sample. This chain links TRBV18 with TRBJ2-7, with 11 bases that match TRBD1. The germline gives CDR1 KGHSH, CDR2 LQKENI. The CDR3 is 14 residues long. Trimming took 3 bases from V and 4 from J; bases not matched to a gene: 2. The CDR3 DNA reads TGTGCCAGCTCACCGGGGACAGGGGGTTACGAGCAGTACTTC. As protein: CASSPGTGGYEQYF.

The table lists this clone with a few counts. The chain uses TRBV6-5 and TRBJ1-5, with TRBD1 matching 7 bases. Looked up from germline, CDR1 is MNHEY and CDR2 is SVGAGI. Trimming took 5 bases from V and 5 from J; bases not matched to a gene: 3. The CDR3 runs to 13 residues. The CDR3 coding sequence is TGTGCCAGCAGTGAGACAGGGTATCAGCCCCAGCATTTT. It specifies CASSETGYQPQHF.

This clone showed up just a few times. The chain has TRBV6-1 and TRBJ2-7; 7 bases fit TRBD1. From germline, CDR1 is MNHNS and CDR2 SASEGT. The CDR3 has 18 amino acids. Germline trimming cut 4 bases from V and 2 bases from J; bases unmatched to any gene: 17. DNA of the CDR3: TGTGCCAGCAGTGCAAACTTTCAGGACAGGCGGACTGCCTACGAGCAGTACTTC. Its translation is CASSANFQDRRTAYEQYF.

The V and J genes are TRBV5-1 and TRBJ1-2; D may be TRBD1 (6 bases). The length of the CDR3 is 13 residues. The germline CDR1 and CDR2 sequences are SGHRS and YFSETQ. Deletions cut 2 bases from V and 7 bases from J, with 12 bases between. In DNA, the CDR3 is TGCGCCAGCAGCTTTGGGGGCGAGAGTGGCTACACCTTC. This gives the protein CASSFGGESGYTF.

The V gene is TRBV5-4, the J gene TRBJ2-2, with 12 bases lining up with TRBD2. The CDR3 loop spans 16 amino acids. V gave up 4 bases and J gave up 2 bases; unmatched junction bases: 3. Germline V gene sequence: CDR1 SGHNT, CDR2 YYREEE (reference sequence). CDR3 bases: TGTGCCAGCAGCGCGGGACTAGCGGGTAACACCGGGGAGCTGTTTTTT. Its protein product is CASSAGLAGNTGELFF.

The CDR3 DNA sequence: TGTGCCAGCTCACCGGGGACAGGAGGGCTTGGCGGGGAGCTGTTTTTT. This gives the protein CASSPGTGGLGGELFF. V and J are TRBV18 and TRBJ2-2, with 8 bases lining up with TRBD1. The CDR3 is 16 residues long. The junction had 10 bases not matched to a gene; V was cut back by 3 bases and J by 7 bases. The germline V gene encodes CDR1 KGHSH and CDR2 LQKENI.

The chain carries TRBV19 and TRBJ2-7, with 8 bases aligning to TRBD2. J gave up 5 bases and V 4 bases, and 7 bases lay outside the gene matches. This CDR3 region has 14 residues. CDR1 LNHDA and CDR2 SQIVND come from the germline V gene (reference sequence). CDR3 amino acids: CASSKQREWDEQYF. The CDR3 region has the DNA TGTGCCAGTAGTAAGCAGCGGGAGTGGGACGAGCAGTACTTC.

The V call is TRBV10-1, the J call TRBJ1-4; unclear D gene. Germline loops: CDR1 WNHNN, CDR2 SYGVQD (reference sequence). The V gene lost 3 bases and the J gene lost 7 bases, with 12 bases spanning the gap. This CDR3 is built from 14 residues. CDR3 in amino acids: CASSDGSLGEKLFF. CDR3 in DNA: TGCGCCAGCAGTGACGGGAGCCTCGGTGAAAAACTGTTTTTT.

This clone appeared once. The chain couples TRBV10-2 to TRBJ2-1, with TRBD2 identical over 7 bases. V lost 8 bases, J lost 8 bases, and 9 bases stayed unmatched. The germline V gene encodes CDR1 WSHSY and CDR2 SAAADI. This CDR3 comprises 13 residues. In nucleotides, the CDR3 is TGCGCCAGCTGCCGGGACTATAAAGATGAGCAGTTCTTC. As protein: CASCRDYKDEQFF.

The chain combines TRBV27 with TRBJ2-5; 10 bases are shared with TRBD1. This CDR3 contains 15 residues. J was trimmed by 5 bases and V by 6 bases; bases with no gene match: 9. Germline V lookup: CDR1 MNHEY, CDR2 SMNVEV (reference sequence). The CDR3 is CASRPRTGGSETQYF. The CDR3 DNA sequence: TGTGCCAGCAGACCACGGACAGGGGGTTCGGAGACCCAGTACTTC.

The rearrangement joins TRBV27 to TRBJ2-5; TRBD1 might be the D (5 bases). The J call may be incorrect, as the DNA end agrees better with TRBJ2-7. Germline-derived CDR1 and CDR2 are MNHEY and SMNVEV (reference sequence). This CDR3 has 13 amino acids. Here the CDR3 reads CASSFGRTNEQYF. CDR3 coding DNA: TGTGCCAGCAGTTTCGGGCGGACAAACGAGCAGTACTTC.

The chain couples TRBV19 to TRBJ2-3, with TRBD1 identical over 7 bases. Germline values: CDR1 LNHDA, CDR2 SQIVND (reference sequence). The CDR3 totals 15 residues. V trimming: 9 bases; J trimming: 0 bases; junction bases outside the gene matches: 9. CDR3 sequence: CASSPTGQSTDTQYF. The CDR3 nucleotides read TGTGCCAGCAGCCCCACGGGACAGAGCACAGATACGCAGTATTTT.